The rows below give T cell receptor beta chains drawn from one sample of a study of T cells in Graves' hyperthyroidism and ophthalmopathy. TCRdb reanalysed the multiplex PCR reads using MiXCR and keeps one entry per CDR3 protein. The sample has about 610,000 distinct CDR3 sequences, under 15% seen once. The sample consisted of blood. Every receptor here comes from a middle-aged woman with Graves' ophthalmopathy. Both conserved end residues are part of each CDR3. A D gene is named only where the DNA matches it firmly. Clone sizes are given selectively: once, few, many, or a class where the clone is expanded.

>TRBV10-3|.|TRBJ2-7|.
TGTGCCATCAAGTCAAGTGACTACGAGCAGTACTTC
CAIKSSDYEQYF
>TRBV12-3/TRBV12-4|.|TRBJ2-5|.
TGTGCCAGCAGTTTAAGGGCAGACCGCCGGGAGACCCAGTACTTC
CASSLRADRRETQYF
>TRBV7-9|.|TRBJ2-7|many
TGTGCCAGCAGCGATAGACGGGATTCGTCCTACGAGCAGTACTTC
CASSDRRDSSYEQYF
>TRBV28|.|TRBJ2-7|many
TGTGCCAGCAGTGCGGGACAGTGGCACTCCTACGAGCAGTACTTC
CASSAGQWHSYEQYF
>TRBV20-1|.|TRBJ2-7|many
TGCAGTGCTAGAGACGCCACTACCTACGAGCAGTACTTC
CSARDATTYEQYF
>TRBV27|.|TRBJ2-2|many
TGTGCCAGCACCGGAGGACTACTTTCGAACACCGGGGAGCTGTTTTTT
CASTGGLLSNTGELFF
>TRBV6-5|TRBD1|TRBJ1-1|many
TGTGCCAGCAGTTACGGGACAGGGTCGATTACTGAAGCTTTCTTT
CASSYGTGSITEAFF
>TRBV6-5|.|TRBJ2-7|many
TGTGCCAGCAGTTACTCGATCTGGGGGATGGACGAGCAGTACTTC
CASSYSIWGMDEQYF
>TRBV12-3/TRBV12-4|TRBD1|TRBJ2-7|many
TGTGCCAGCAGTTTAAGGGGGACAGGGTCGGTCCACGAGCAGTACTTC
CASSLRGTGSVHEQYF
>TRBV12-3/TRBV12-4|.|TRBJ1-1|many
TGTGCCAGCAGTTTAAGGGGGGGAGATTCGGACACTGAAGCTTTCTTT
CASSLRGGDSDTEAFF
>TRBV20-1|.|TRBJ2-3|few
TGCAGTGCTAGAGACGAACTGGGACTTAGCGCCAAGAGCGCGGGTACGCAGTATTTT
CSARDELGLSAKSAGTQYF
>TRBV2|TRBD1|TRBJ1-1|many
TGTGCCGCGACAGGGGGGGAACCCATGAACACTGAAGCTTTCTTT
CAATGGEPMNTEAFF
>TRBV19|.|TRBJ1-3|many
TGTGCCAGTAGTATCTCTTCGGGAGTCAGCTCTGGAAACACCATATATTTT
CASSISSGVSSGNTIYF
>TRBV6-1|.|TRBJ2-7|many
TGTGCCAGCAGCAGGAGTAGCCGAACCTACGAGCAGTACTTC
CASSRSSRTYEQYF
>TRBV7-9|.|TRBJ2-2|many
TGTGCCAGCAGCCCGCAGGGTCTGGATGGCGGGGAGCTGTTTTTT
CASSPQGLDGGELFF
>TRBV9|.|TRBJ1-1|many
TGTGCCAGCAGCGTAGGCGTATGGGGGAACACTGAAGCTTTCTTT
CASSVGVWGNTEAFF
>TRBV9|.|TRBJ2-7|many
TGTGCCAGCAGTCCCCTTGCAGAGTCTCGCTCCTACGAGCAGTACTTC
CASSPLAESRSYEQYF
>TRBV11-2|TRBD1|TRBJ1-1|few
TGTGCCAGCAGCTCGGGGAACAGGGGCACTGAAGCTTTCTTT
CASSSGNRGTEAFF
>TRBV12-5|TRBD1|TRBJ2-7|many
TGTGCTAGTGCCAATACAGGGGGACTTCTCTCCTACGAGCAGTACTTC
CASANTGGLLSYEQYF
>TRBV20-1|TRBD1|TRBJ1-1|many
TGCAGTACAGGACAGGGAATGAACACTGAAGCTTTCTTT
CSTGQGMNTEAFF
>TRBV12-3/TRBV12-4|.|TRBJ2-2|many
TGTGCCAGCACCCCCCGGGCGAGCAACACCGGGGAGCTGTTTTTT
CASTPRASNTGELFF
>TRBV7-9|.|TRBJ2-5|.
TGTGCCAGCAGACCCACGAGCGGAGAGACCCAGTACTTC
CASRPTSGETQYF
>TRBV2|.|TRBJ1-2|many
TGTGCCAGCAGTGAAGACACTTCTAACTATGGCTACACCTTC
CASSEDTSNYGYTF
>TRBV11-1|.|TRBJ2-7|few
TGTGCCAGCAGCCGAAAAGGACTTTCCCTCTCCTACGAGCAGTACTTC
CASSRKGLSLSYEQYF
>TRBV15|TRBD1|TRBJ2-7|many
TGTGCCATCGCAAACAGGGGCTCCTACGAGCAGTACTTC
CAIANRGSYEQYF
>TRBV6-1|.|TRBJ1-5|few
TGTGCCAGCAGTGAAGCGAATTTGCGGGAACAAAGGAGGAATCAGCCCCAGCATTTT
CASSEANLREQRRNQPQHF
>TRBV19|.|TRBJ1-5|many
TGTGCCAGTAGTATAAGTACGAGATCCGGGTCAAGCAATCAGCCCCAGCATTTT
CASSISTRSGSSNQPQHF
>TRBV7-2|.|TRBJ2-5|many
TGTGCCAGCAGTCAGAACGGGCCTGGGACACAAGAGACCCAGTACTTC
CASSQNGPGTQETQYF
>TRBV15|TRBD2|TRBJ2-7|few
TGTGCCACCAGAAAACTAGCGGGAGGCGAGCAGTACTTC
CATRKLAGGEQYF
>TRBV11-3|.|TRBJ2-7|.
TGTGCCAGCAGCTTAAGACAGATATACGAGCAGTACTTC
CASSLRQIYEQYF
>TRBV29-1|.|TRBJ2-7|.
TGCAGCGTTGCGAGAACCGGGACAAGTCGGAACGAGCAGTACTTC
CSVARTGTSRNEQYF
>TRBV6-5|.|TRBJ1-1|many
TGTGCCAGCAGGCCACAGGTTTGGGACACTGAAGCTTTCTTT
CASRPQVWDTEAFF
>TRBV12-3/TRBV12-4|TRBD1|TRBJ1-5|.
TGTGCCAGCAGTTCCCGGGACAGGGCCGGCAATCAGCCCCAGCATTTT
CASSSRDRAGNQPQHF
>TRBV19|TRBD1|TRBJ1-5|few
TGTGCCAGTAGTATCCTCCCCTGGACAGGGGGAGATCTTAGCAATCAGCCCCAGCATTTT
CASSILPWTGGDLSNQPQHF
>TRBV6-1|.|TRBJ1-5|many
TGTGCCAGCAGTGCGGAGTTTATGGGCAATCAGCCCCAGCATTTT
CASSAEFMGNQPQHF
>TRBV19|TRBD1|TRBJ1-5|few
TGTGCCAGTACCCCCCGGGACAGGGGTGGCAATCAGCCCCAGCATTTT
CASTPRDRGGNQPQHF
>TRBV10-3|.|TRBJ1-5|.
TGTGCCATCAGTGCCAGCGGGCAGGGACATAGCAATCAGCCCCAGCATTTT
CAISASGQGHSNQPQHF
>TRBV12-3/TRBV12-4|TRBD1|TRBJ1-5|many
TGTGCCAGCAGTGTACCGGGACAGGGGTTTCAGCCCCAGCATTTT
CASSVPGQGFQPQHF
>TRBV6-5|TRBD1|TRBJ2-2|many
TGTGCCAGCAGTTCAACAGGGGGAAGCGGGGAGCTGTTTTTT
CASSSTGGSGELFF
>TRBV7-9|TRBD1|TRBJ2-7|many
TGTGCCAGCAGCCAAATGACAGGGAAGTATGACGAGCAGTACTTC
CASSQMTGKYDEQYF
>TRBV6-5|.|TRBJ1-1|many
TGTGCCAGCAGTTACTTTGGCCCCAACACTGAAGCTTTCTTT
CASSYFGPNTEAFF
>TRBV11-2|.|TRBJ2-5|many
TGTGCCAGCACCCGAGGGGGGAGGGGCGAGACCCAGTACTTC
CASTRGGRGETQYF
>TRBV12-3/TRBV12-4|.|TRBJ1-5|many
TGTGCCAGCAGTTTGGGGGTACGTCAGCCCCAGCATTTT
CASSLGVRQPQHF
>TRBV20-1|TRBD2|TRBJ2-2|many
TGCAGTGCTAGAGAACTAGCGGGAGGTCACGGGGAGCTGTTTTTT
CSARELAGGHGELFF
>TRBV28|.|TRBJ1-2|many
TGTGCCAGCACCCGGGGGGTCTATGGCTACACCTTC
CASTRGVYGYTF
>TRBV19|TRBD2|TRBJ2-7|many
TGTGCCAGTAGTAGGGAACTAGCGGGAGGAAAAGAGCAGTACTTC
CASSRELAGGKEQYF
>TRBV7-2|TRBD1|TRBJ2-5|many
TGTGCCAGCAGCCCAGACAGGGCGTGGGAGACCCAGTACTTC
CASSPDRAWETQYF
>TRBV28|.|TRBJ2-4|many
TGTGCCAGCAGTCGCGGGACGGAAAACATTCAGTACTTC
CASSRGTENIQYF
>TRBV20-1|.|TRBJ2-7|many
TGCAGTGCTAGAGGGGGCGACGAGCAGTACTTC
CSARGGDEQYF
>TRBV20-1|TRBD2|TRBJ2-7|few
TGCAGTGCTGCTAGCGGGAGGAGCGAGCAGTACTTC
CSAASGRSEQYF
>TRBV27|.|TRBJ2-2|many
TGTGCCAGCAGTTTAACTGGGGCCGGGGAGCTGTTTTTT
CASSLTGAGELFF
>TRBV6-2/TRBV6-3|TRBD1|TRBJ1-1|many
TGTGCCAGCAGTTACTGGGGGACAGGCGAAGCTTTCTTT
CASSYWGTGEAFF
>TRBV11-2|.|TRBJ2-2|many
TGTGCCAGCAGCTTACAAGGAGGGTGGAACACCGGGGAGCTGTTTTTT
CASSLQGGWNTGELFF